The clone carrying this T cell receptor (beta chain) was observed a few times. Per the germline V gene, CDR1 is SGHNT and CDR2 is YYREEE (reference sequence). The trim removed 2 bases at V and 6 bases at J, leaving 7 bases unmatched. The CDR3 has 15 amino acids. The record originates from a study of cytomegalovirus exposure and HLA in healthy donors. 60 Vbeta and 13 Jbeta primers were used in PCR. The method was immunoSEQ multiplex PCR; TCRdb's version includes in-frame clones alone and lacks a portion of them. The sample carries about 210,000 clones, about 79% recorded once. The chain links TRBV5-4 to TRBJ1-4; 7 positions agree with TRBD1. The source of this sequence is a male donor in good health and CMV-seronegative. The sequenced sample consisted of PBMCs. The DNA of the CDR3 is TGTGCCAGCAGCTTCCCCGGGACAGAGGATGAAAAACTGTTTTTT. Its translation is CASSFPGTEDEKLFF.